The T cell receptor beta chain under discussion was sequenced for a study of blood T cell repertoires in COVID-19. The wider study: Spain, Italy and the United States supplied samples that represented acute and convalescent COVID-19. PBMCs, B-cell-depleted T cells, or T cells were the source of the cDNA or gDNA that made up the material.

V was pared by 4 bases and J by 0 bases, with 6 bases of the junction left unmatched. The germline V gene encodes CDR1 SGDLS and CDR2 YYNGEE. The CDR3 has 16 residues. Repertoires were generated with immunoSEQ multiplex PCR, while TCRdb's copy carries only in-frame clones and drops some. This sample has under 55,000 clones, with approximately 85% found just once. The chain carries TRBV9 and TRBJ2-3, with 9 bases fitting TRBD2. This TCR was recovered from a human donor in a cohort sampled during active COVID-19. The source material was peripheral blood. The CDR3, as DNA: TGTGCCAGCAGCCCAAGAGCGGGAGGAAGCACAGATACGCAGTATTTT. It codes for CASSPRAGGSTDTQYF.